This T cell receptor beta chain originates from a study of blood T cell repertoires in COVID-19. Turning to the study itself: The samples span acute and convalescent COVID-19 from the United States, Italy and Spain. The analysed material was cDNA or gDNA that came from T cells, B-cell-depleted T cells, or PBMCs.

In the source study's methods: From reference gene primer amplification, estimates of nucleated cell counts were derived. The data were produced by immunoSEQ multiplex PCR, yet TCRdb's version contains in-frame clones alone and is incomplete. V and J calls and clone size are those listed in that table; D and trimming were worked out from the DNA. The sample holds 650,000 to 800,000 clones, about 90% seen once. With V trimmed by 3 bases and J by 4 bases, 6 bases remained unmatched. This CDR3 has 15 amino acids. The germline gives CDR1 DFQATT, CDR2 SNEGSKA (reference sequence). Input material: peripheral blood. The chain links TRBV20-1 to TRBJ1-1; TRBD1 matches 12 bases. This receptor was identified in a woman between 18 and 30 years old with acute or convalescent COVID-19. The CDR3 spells CSASRRGQGATEAFF. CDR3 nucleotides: TGCAGTGCTAGTAGGCGGGGACAGGGGGCCACTGAAGCTTTCTTT.